Listed below are T cell receptor beta chains from one sample, sequenced in a study of T cells in Graves' hyperthyroidism and ophthalmopathy. Using its own MiXCR run on the multiplex PCR reads, TCRdb lists one record per CDR3 protein. Of about 58,000 distinct CDR3 sequences in the sample, just under 50% were seen once. Sequenced input: blood. All receptors come from a woman in her twenties or thirties with Graves' ophthalmopathy. Both conserved end residues are part of each CDR3. A D gene is named only where the DNA matches it firmly. Clone size is stated in some rows and not others, as once, few, many or a class when expanded.

size: many; V: TRBV4-2; D: -; J: TRBJ1-3; DNA: TGTGCCAGCAGCCAAGTCTCCCCGGGAAACACCATATATTTT; CDR3: CASSQVSPGNTIYF
size: -; V: TRBV10-2; D: TRBD2; J: TRBJ2-2; DNA: TGCGTCAGCAGTGATAGGACTAGTATAGGCACCGGGGAGCTGTTTTTT; CDR3: CVSSDRTSIGTGELFF
size: -; V: TRBV19; D: -; J: TRBJ1-4; DNA: TGTGCCAGTAGCAAGAGGAGTGCAACTAATGAAAAACTGTTTTTT; CDR3: CASSKRSATNEKLFF
size: few; V: TRBV18; D: -; J: TRBJ2-1; DNA: TGTGCCAGCTCACCATCTAGCGCCAATGAGCAGTTCTTC; CDR3: CASSPSSANEQFF
size: many; V: TRBV28; D: -; J: TRBJ1-2; DNA: TGTGCCAGCAGTTTTGGTCCAACCTATGGCTACACCTTC; CDR3: CASSFGPTYGYTF
size: many; V: TRBV19; D: TRBD1; J: TRBJ1-5; DNA: TGTGCCAGTAGTATTTCACAGGGGACGAATCAGCCCCAGCATTTT; CDR3: CASSISQGTNQPQHF
size: many; V: TRBV7-9; D: -; J: TRBJ1-4; DNA: TGTGCCAGCAGGTCTGGGGATAATGAAAAACTGTTTTTT; CDR3: CASRSGDNEKLFF
size: -; V: TRBV9; D: TRBD1; J: TRBJ2-7; DNA: TGTGCCAGCAGCGGGACAGGGGGTAGTATGGCTTCTAGGCGGGAGAACACTTACGAGCAGTACTTC; CDR3: CASSGTGGSMASRRENTYEQYF
size: medium-sized; V: TRBV7-2; D: -; J: TRBJ2-7; DNA: TGTGCCAGCAGCTTAGTCTCGAGGACCTACGAGCAGTACTTC; CDR3: CASSLVSRTYEQYF
size: many; V: TRBV20-1; D: -; J: TRBJ2-7; DNA: TGCAGTGCTAAACAGGGCACCTCTCGTGTCGAGCAGTACTTC; CDR3: CSAKQGTSRVEQYF
size: many; V: TRBV9; D: TRBD2; J: TRBJ2-1; DNA: TGTGCCAGCAGCGTAGTTACGGGGGGGCAGGGGCAGTTCTTC; CDR3: CASSVVTGGQGQFF
size: -; V: TRBV28; D: -; J: TRBJ2-4; DNA: TGTGCCAGCAGTAAACCGGGACACCTAGAAAACATTCAGTACTTC; CDR3: CASSKPGHLENIQYF
size: many; V: TRBV9; D: -; J: TRBJ2-4; DNA: TGTGCCAGCAGCCTAGGAACATCCGGGACGACGACTATGCAGTACTTC; CDR3: CASSLGTSGTTTMQYF
size: once; V: TRBV7-8; D: TRBD1; J: TRBJ1-2; DNA: TGTGCCAGCAGCCCGACAGGGGGCAATGGCTACACCTTC; CDR3: CASSPTGGNGYTF
size: -; V: TRBV20-1; D: TRBD1; J: TRBJ1-1; DNA: TGCAGTGCTAACCAACAGGGGGGGTACACTGAAGCTCTCTTT; CDR3: CSANQQGGYTEALF
size: -; V: TRBV10-2; D: -; J: TRBJ2-4; DNA: TGCGCCAGCAGTTTTGTAAGGACCGTCCTAGCCAAAAACATTCAGTACTTC; CDR3: CASSFVRTVLAKNIQYF
size: many; V: TRBV5-8; D: TRBD2; J: TRBJ2-3; DNA: TGTGCCAGCAGCCTCCGAGCGGGGAGCACAGATACGCAGTATTTT; CDR3: CASSLRAGSTDTQYF
size: -; V: TRBV10-3; D: -; J: TRBJ2-5; DNA: TGTGCCATCCAACAGGGAAGCAATCAGCCCCAGTACTTC; CDR3: CAIQQGSNQPQYF
size: -; V: TRBV28; D: TRBD1; J: TRBJ2-1; DNA: TGTGCCAGCAGTTTATGGGGGACAGAAGCTTACAATGAGCAGTTCTTC; CDR3: CASSLWGTEAYNEQFF
size: many; V: TRBV5-1; D: -; J: TRBJ2-3; DNA: TGCGCCAGCAGCCCTTTCTCACGCTCTCAGACCGTCGCAGATACGCAGTATTTT; CDR3: CASSPFSRSQTVADTQYF
size: many; V: TRBV20-1; D: -; J: TRBJ1-3; DNA: TGCAGTGCTAGACTACCCCAGGGTCGGAACACCATATATTTT; CDR3: CSARLPQGRNTIYF
size: many; V: TRBV5-1; D: TRBD1; J: TRBJ2-5; DNA: TGCGCCAGCAGTCCAGACAGGGGGCGACTAGTAGGAGAGACCCAGTACTTC; CDR3: CASSPDRGRLVGETQYF
size: many; V: TRBV4-2; D: TRBD1; J: TRBJ1-1; DNA: TGTGCCAGCAGCCAAGTCGAGGTTGGGACAGACATTAGGGCTTTCTTT; CDR3: CASSQVEVGTDIRAFF
size: -; V: TRBV6-2/TRBV6-3; D: TRBD2; J: TRBJ2-1; DNA: TGTGCTAGCACAGCGGGAGTGGCTGAGCAGTTCTTC; CDR3: CASTAGVAEQFF
size: many; V: TRBV6-2/TRBV6-3; D: -; J: TRBJ1-2; DNA: TGTGCCAGCAGCCGGACACCCACTAACTATGGCTACACCTTC; CDR3: CASSRTPTNYGYTF
size: once; V: TRBV29-1; D: -; J: TRBJ1-1; DNA: TGCAGCGTGACGCGAGGAGGGGACACTGAAGCTTTCTTT; CDR3: CSVTRGGDTEAFF
size: many; V: TRBV7-9; D: TRBD1; J: TRBJ1-1; DNA: TGTGCCAGCATCAGGACAGGGTCGAACACTGAAGCTTTCTTT; CDR3: CASIRTGSNTEAFF
size: many; V: TRBV28; D: -; J: TRBJ1-5; DNA: TGTGCCAGCAGTTTATATAGCAATCAGCCCCAGCATTTT; CDR3: CASSLYSNQPQHF
size: -; V: TRBV7-3; D: -; J: TRBJ2-2; DNA: TGTGCCAGCAACTTGCTTCCAGGGACGAACACCGGGGAGCTGTTTTTT; CDR3: CASNLLPGTNTGELFF
size: -; V: TRBV7-6; D: TRBD2; J: TRBJ2-6; DNA: TGTGCCAGCAGCCGGGATAGCGGGAGGGCCAACGTCCTGACTTTC; CDR3: CASSRDSGRANVLTF
size: -; V: TRBV19; D: -; J: TRBJ2-3; DNA: TGTGCCAGTAAGTCAGGACCTAGCACAGATACGCAGTATTTT; CDR3: CASKSGPSTDTQYF
size: many; V: TRBV9; D: -; J: TRBJ1-2; DNA: TGTGCCAGCGCCGGGGCGGATGGCTACACCTTC; CDR3: CASAGADGYTF
size: many; V: TRBV2; D: -; J: TRBJ2-7; DNA: TGTGCCAGCAGTGAAACAGTTAACTACGAGCAGTACTTC; CDR3: CASSETVNYEQYF
size: -; V: TRBV19; D: TRBD2; J: TRBJ2-5; DNA: TGTGCCAGGCCCGGACTAGCGGGAGATGGGAAGACCCAGTACTTC; CDR3: CARPGLAGDGKTQYF
size: -; V: TRBV6-1; D: TRBD1; J: TRBJ2-7; DNA: TGTGCCAGCAGTCCAAGACAGGGGGTGGGTTCCGAGCAGTACTTC; CDR3: CASSPRQGVGSEQYF
size: -; V: TRBV24-1; D: TRBD2; J: TRBJ2-3; DNA: TGTGCCACCAGTGCTAGGCAAGCGGGACCAAGCACAGATACGCAGTATTTT; CDR3: CATSARQAGPSTDTQYF
size: -; V: TRBV20-1; D: -; J: TRBJ1-6; DNA: TGCAGTGCTAGAATAGAGGGGGGTAGCGGGAGGAGTTCACCCCTCCACTTT; CDR3: CSARIEGGSGRSSPLHF
size: once; V: TRBV7-3; D: -; J: TRBJ2-2; DNA: TGTGCCTGCAGCTTGACGGGTAGAGGCTACACCGGGGAGCTGTTTTTT; CDR3: CACSLTGRGYTGELFF
size: many; V: TRBV24-1; D: TRBD1; J: TRBJ2-1; DNA: TGTGCCACCAGTGATTTCACACAGGGGGCAGCCTACAATGAGCAGCTCTTC; CDR3: CATSDFTQGAAYNEQLF
size: -; V: TRBV3-1; D: TRBD2; J: TRBJ2-2; DNA: TGTGCCAGCAGCCCCGCTAGCGGGGGAACCGGGGAGCTGTTTTTT; CDR3: CASSPASGGTGELFF
size: many; V: TRBV28; D: -; J: TRBJ1-1; DNA: TGTGCCAGCAGTCCGAGTAGCATGAACACTGAAGCTTTCTTT; CDR3: CASSPSSMNTEAFF